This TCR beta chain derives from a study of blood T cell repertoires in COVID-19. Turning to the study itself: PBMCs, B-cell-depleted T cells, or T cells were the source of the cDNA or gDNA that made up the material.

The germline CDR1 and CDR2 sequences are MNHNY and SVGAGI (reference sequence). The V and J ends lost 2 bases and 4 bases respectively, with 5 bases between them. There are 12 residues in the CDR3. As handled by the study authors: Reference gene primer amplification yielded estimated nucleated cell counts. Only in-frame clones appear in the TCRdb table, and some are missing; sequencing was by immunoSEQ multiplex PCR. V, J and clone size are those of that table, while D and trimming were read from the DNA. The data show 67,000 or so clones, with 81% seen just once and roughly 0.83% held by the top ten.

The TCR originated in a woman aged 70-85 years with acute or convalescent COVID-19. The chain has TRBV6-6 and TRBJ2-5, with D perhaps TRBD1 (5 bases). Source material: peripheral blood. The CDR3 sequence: CASSYQGETQYF. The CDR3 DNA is TGTGCCAGCAGTTACCAGGGAGAGACCCAGTACTTC.